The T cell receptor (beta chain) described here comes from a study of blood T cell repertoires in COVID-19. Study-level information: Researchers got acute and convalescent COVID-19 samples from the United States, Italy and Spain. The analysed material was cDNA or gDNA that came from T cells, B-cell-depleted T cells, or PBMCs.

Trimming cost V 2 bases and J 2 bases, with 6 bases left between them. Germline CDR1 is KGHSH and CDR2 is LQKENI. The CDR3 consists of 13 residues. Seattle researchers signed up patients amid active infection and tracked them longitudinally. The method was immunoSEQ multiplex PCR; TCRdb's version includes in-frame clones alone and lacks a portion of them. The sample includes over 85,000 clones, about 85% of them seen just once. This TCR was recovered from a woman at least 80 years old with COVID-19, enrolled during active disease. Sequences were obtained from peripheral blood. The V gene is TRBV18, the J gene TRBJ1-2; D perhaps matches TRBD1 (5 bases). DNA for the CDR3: TGTGCCAGCTCACCAGGACACAACTATGGCTACACCTTC. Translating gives CASSPGHNYGYTF.